Presented here are 17 T cell receptor beta chains from one specimen sequenced in a study of T cells in Graves' hyperthyroidism and ophthalmopathy. What was amplified from RNA transcripts were TCR beta CDR3 regions. The HTBI primer set served for first-round RT-PCR of the TCR CDR3. Using its own MiXCR run on the multiplex PCR reads, TCRdb lists one record per CDR3 protein. Seen here are 400,000 to 550,000 distinct CDR3 sequences, roughly a quarter observed once, and the top ten hold approximately 10%. What was sequenced was blood. These TCRs come from a woman aged 25-40 years with Graves' ophthalmopathy.

The genes are TRBV6-1 and TRBJ1-2; tentatively, D is TRBD1 (6 bases). Germline CDR1 reads MNHNS; CDR2 reads SASEGT. CDR3 length equals 15 residues. V was shortened by 3 bases and J by 5 bases, with 16 bases between the two germline ends. CDR3 nucleotide sequence: TGTGCCAGCAGTGACGAGACAGGCGCGGCTTATGGCTACACCTTC. It is translated as CASSDETGAAYGYTF.

This clonotype was counted at least ten times. This sequence joins TRBV7-2 and TRBJ2-2; 9 bases map to TRBD2. CDR1 is SGHTA, CDR2 FQGNSA, per germline. The CDR3 consists of 15 residues. J was trimmed by 3 bases and V by 5 bases; bases with no gene match: 4. The CDR3 loop is CASSRTSVDTGELFF. The CDR3 DNA reads TGTGCCAGCAGCCGGACTAGCGTTGACACCGGGGAGCTGTTTTTT.

This clonotype was counted many times. The J gene is TRBJ2-7, the V gene TRBV20-1; no definite D call. This CDR3 region has 13 residues. Germline CDR1 DFQATT, CDR2 SNEGSKA (reference sequence). The germline V and J ends were trimmed by 6 bases and 0 bases, with 12 bases remaining between them. The DNA for the CDR3 is TGCAGTGCCCCGGGCCACCTCTCCTACGAGCAGTACTTC. This encodes CSAPGHLSYEQYF.

This clonotype was detected many times. This chain joins TRBV6-1 and TRBJ1-5, with D unresolved. Germline V gene sequence: CDR1 MNHNS, CDR2 SASEGT. Trimming stripped 5 bases from V and 0 bases from J, with 11 bases between. This CDR3 comprises 15 residues. CDR3 DNA sequence: TGTGCCAGCAGTCTAGACCCTTATAGCAATCAGCCCCAGCATTTT. The encoded protein is CASSLDPYSNQPQHF.

The chain uses TRBV27 and TRBJ1-2; TRBD1 aligns across 7 bases. Germline values: CDR1 MNHEY, CDR2 SMNVEV (reference sequence). This CDR3 region has 14 residues. V trimming: 4 bases; J trimming: 8 bases; junction bases outside the gene matches: 10. The CDR3: CASSSGGGYFGYTF. CDR3 coding DNA: TGTGCCAGCAGTTCAGGAGGGGGCTACTTCGGCTACACCTTC.

This clonotype was recorded at least ten times. This rearrangement joins TRBV27 to TRBJ2-7; D uncertain. V lost 6 bases to trimming and J lost 0 bases, with 15 bases between them. This CDR3 contains 15 residues. Germline V gene lookup returns CDR1 MNHEY and CDR2 SMNVEV (reference sequence). The CDR3 here is CASRYSELGSYEQYF. For the CDR3, the DNA is TGTGCCAGCAGATACTCCGAACTCGGCTCCTACGAGCAGTACTTC.

This clonotype came up a few times. The chain links TRBV3-1 to TRBJ2-5, with TRBD2 matching 11 bases. The J segment lost 5 bases and the V segment lost 4 bases, leaving 3 bases of the junction unmatched. The CDR3 is made up of 14 amino acids. Germline V CDR1 and CDR2: LGHDT, YNNKEL (reference sequence). The chain's CDR3 is CASSLTSGDETQYF. The CDR3 nucleotides read TGTGCCAGCAGCCTGACTAGCGGGGACGAGACCCAGTACTTC.

The gene calls are TRBV6-2 or TRBV6-3 and TRBJ2-4, with D possibly matching TRBD2 (5 bases). Per germline, CDR1 MNHEY and CDR2 SVGEGT. V was shortened by 5 bases and J by 8 bases, with 10 bases between the two germline ends. The CDR3 has 12 residues. The CDR3 sequence: CASSNSVDIQYF. CDR3 nucleotide sequence: TGTGCCAGCAGTAATAGCGTTGACATTCAGTACTTC.

J is TRBJ1-5 and V is TRBV19; 8 positions agree with TRBD1. This CDR3 is built from 16 residues. The ends lost 7 bases at V and 3 bases at J; junction bases unmatched: 11. In germline, CDR1 is LNHDA, CDR2 SQIVND (reference sequence). The CDR3 loop is CASTIFRQGLNQPQHF. The DNA for the CDR3 is TGTGCCAGTACCATATTCAGACAGGGGCTCAATCAGCCCCAGCATTTT.

This clonotype was seen ten or more times. This chain joins TRBV7-8 and TRBJ2-5, with 9 bases matching TRBD2. The CDR3 contains 17 residues. Trimming cost V 1 base and J 4 bases; bases outside gene matches: 10. CDR1 and CDR2 from the germline V gene are SGHVS and FQNEAQ. CDR3 nucleotide sequence: TGTGCCAGCAGCTTAGAAGCGTCGCGGGGGGGCCGAGAGACCCAGTACTTC. Protein sequence: CASSLEASRGGRETQYF.

J is TRBJ1-3 and V is TRBV30; tentatively, D is TRBD1 (5 bases). CDR1 and CDR2 (germline): GTSNPN, SVGIG (reference sequence). V gave up 4 bases and J gave up 3 bases, with 13 bases separating them. This CDR3 has 14 amino acids. The CDR3 bases are TGTGCCTGGACGCGAGGGGCGGATGGAAACACCATATATTTT. Protein: CAWTRGADGNTIYF. Full variable domain (missing parts from reference TRBV30 and TRBJ1-3): SQTIHQWPATLVQPVGSPLSLECTVEGTSNPNLYWYRQAAGRGLQLLFYSVGIGQISSEVPQNLSASRPQDRQFILSSKKLLLSDSGFYLCAWTRGADGNTIYFGEGSWLTVV.

The chain joins TRBV27 to TRBJ2-7; no reliable D call. Germline CDR1 reads MNHEY; CDR2 reads SMNVEV (reference sequence). The CDR3 length is 12 residues. V lost 10 bases to trimming and J lost 5 bases, with 15 bases between them. The CDR3 DNA follows: TGTGCCACCCTAAAAGGGTGCGACGAGCAGTACTTC. It translates to CATLKGCDEQYF.

This chain links TRBV7-9 with TRBJ1-2, with TRBD1 identical over 8 bases. Germline loops: CDR1 SEHNR, CDR2 FQNEAQ (reference sequence). CDR3 length equals 15 residues. Trimming cost V 4 bases and J 4 bases; bases outside gene matches: 8. CDR3 coding DNA: TGTGCCAGCAGCTCATTGGACAGGGAAGGCTATGGCTACACCTTC. This sequence encodes CASSSLDREGYGYTF.

There are a few counts of this clonotype. The gene calls are TRBV18 and TRBJ2-7; TRBD1 agrees at 7 bases. Germline V lookup: CDR1 KGHSH, CDR2 LQKENI. Trimming took 1 base from V and 7 from J; bases not matched to a gene: 10. The CDR3 length is 15 residues. The CDR3 region is CASSPRRETGQEQYF. CDR3 nucleotide sequence: TGTGCCAGCTCACCACGACGCGAGACAGGGCAGGAGCAGTACTTC.

The chain joins TRBV12-3 or TRBV12-4 to TRBJ1-1, with a weak D call TRBD1 (6 bases). This CDR3 contains 13 residues. V was clipped by 3 bases and J by 4 bases, with 9 bases between them. The CDR3 is CASSFGQSTEAFF. CDR3 DNA sequence: TGTGCCAGCAGTTTCGGACAGTCCACTGAAGCTTTCTTT.

The chain couples TRBV19 to TRBJ1-1, with D tentatively TRBD1 (6 bases). The germline V and J ends were trimmed by 5 bases and 4 bases, with 20 bases remaining between them. The germline V gene has CDR1 LNHDA and CDR2 SQIVND (reference sequence). CDR3 size: 16 residues. This CDR3 is CASSYFSQGGGTEAFF. As DNA, the CDR3 is TGTGCCAGTAGTTATTTTTCACAGGGCGGTGGCACTGAAGCTTTCTTT.

Points on this clonotype: A clone one base away is much larger, so this may be a read error. J is TRBJ1-1 and V is TRBV6-5; D is perhaps TRBD1 (6 bases). Germline CDR1 MNHEY, CDR2 SVGAGI. The CDR3 is 14 amino acids. In nucleotides, the CDR3 is TGTGCCTGCAGTTCGGACGGGGGGCGAGGTGAAGCTTTCTTT. Translation gives CACSSDGGRGEAFF.